The 4 T cell receptor beta chains given below trace back to one sample, sequenced in a study of T cells after posttransplantation cyclophosphamide. Measured with immunoSEQ multiplex PCR; TCRdb has only the in-frame clones, and not every one. The sample holds 14,000 or so clones, about four fifths seen once. The sequencing input was memory CD4+ T cells sorted from PBMCs. Source of these receptors: a man over 45.

The chain joins TRBV6-1 to TRBJ1-6; TRBD1 is a possible D gene (6 bases). CDR3 length equals 12 residues. V was trimmed by 8 bases and J by 7 bases, leaving 9 bases between them. Germline V CDR1 and CDR2: MNHNS, SASEGT. The CDR3 loop is CASGQRNSPLHF. The CDR3 nucleotides read TGTGCCAGCGGACAGAGGAATTCACCCCTCCACTTT.

V is TRBV11-2 and J is TRBJ2-5, with a possible D match to TRBD2 (6 bases). Germline V gene sequence: CDR1 SGHAT, CDR2 FQNNGV. V lost 5 bases, J lost 4 bases, and 17 bases lay in between. CDR3 size: 15 residues. The CDR3 protein is CASSPRGFSGETQYF. DNA of the CDR3: TGTGCCAGCAGCCCTCGGGGGTTTTCGGGAGAGACCCAGTACTTC.

V is TRBV5-4 and J is TRBJ1-1, with D hard to call. Per the germline V gene, CDR1 is SGHNT and CDR2 is YYREEE (reference sequence). The CDR3 runs to 14 residues. V lost 0 bases, J lost 4 bases, and 10 bases lay in between. The CDR3 protein is CASSLESLATEAFF. For the CDR3, the DNA is TGTGCCAGCAGCTTGGAATCCTTGGCCACTGAAGCTTTCTTT.

The chain employs TRBV9 and TRBJ2-7; D is undetermined. Trimming took 3 bases from V and 0 from J, leaving 16 bases between them. The length of the CDR3 is 16 residues. Germline values: CDR1 SGDLS, CDR2 YYNGEE. The CDR3 nucleotides read TGTGCCAGCAGCGCGAACCCGGTCGGTAGCTCCTACGAGCAGTACTTC. Protein product: CASSANPVGSSYEQYF.